These 30 T cell receptor beta chains were all obtained from the same sample, sequenced in a study of cytotoxic CD8 clonotypes in ibrutinib-treated CLL. Clones were sequenced by immunoSEQ multiplex PCR, and TCRdb holds only the in-frame ones, with some missing. The sample has 7,900 or so clones, approximately 80% seen once. The source was PBMCs, collected before ibrutinib treatment. These receptors all come from a human donor with chronic lymphocytic leukemia.

The V gene is TRBV6-5, the J gene TRBJ1-4; tentatively, D is TRBD1 (5 bases). The germline V gene encodes CDR1 MNHEY and CDR2 SVGAGI. Trimming shortened V by 6 bases and J by 4 bases, and 12 bases separated the two germline ends. This CDR3 spans 14 amino acids. The CDR3, as DNA: TGTGCCAGCAGCGCCGGGACCCTTAATGAAAAACTGTTTTTT. This encodes CASSAGTLNEKLFF.

V usage is TRBV7-6 and J usage is TRBJ2-1; 7 bases are shared with TRBD1. J gave up 10 bases and V 5 bases, and 5 bases lay outside the gene matches. The CDR3 is 12 residues long. Germline-derived CDR1 and CDR2 are SGHVS and FNYEAQ. The CDR3 DNA is TGTGCCAGCAGCATCCACAGGGGCGAGCAGTTCTTC. Translation: CASSIHRGEQFF. Based on the CDR3 plus reference TRBV7-6 and TRBJ2-1, the full variable domain is GAGVSQSPRYKVTKRGQDVALRCDPISGHVSLYWYRQALGQGPEFLTYFNYEAQQDKSGLPNDRFSAERPEGSISTLTIQRTEQRDSAMYRCASSIHRGEQFFGPGTRLTVL.

The chain recombines TRBV4-2 with TRBJ1-2; D is unclear. Germline V lookup: CDR1 LGHNA, CDR2 YNFKEQ. V was shortened by 0 bases and J by 3 bases, with 8 bases between the two germline ends. This CDR3 comprises 14 residues. CDR3 residues: CASSQDLGYYGYTF. The CDR3 DNA reads as TGTGCCAGCAGCCAAGATCTCGGTTACTATGGCTACACCTTC.

V and J are TRBV28 and TRBJ1-1, with D possibly matching TRBD1 (5 bases). Germline V gives CDR1 MDHEN, CDR2 SYDVKM. This CDR3 is built from 15 residues. V lost 5 bases, J lost 3 bases, and 16 bases lay in between. CDR3 region: CASSHFRVRDTEAFF. DNA of the CDR3: TGTGCCAGCAGTCACTTCAGGGTTCGGGACACTGAAGCTTTCTTT.

There are a few counts of this clone. The chain carries TRBV6-1 and TRBJ2-7; D unresolved. The germline V and J ends were trimmed by 3 bases and 5 bases, with 8 bases remaining between them. Looked up from germline, CDR1 is MNHNS and CDR2 is SASEGT. The CDR3 has 12 residues. DNA for the CDR3: TGTGCCAGCAGTGATTATATGAACGAGCAGTACTTC. Its protein is CASSDYMNEQYF.

This chain connects TRBV5-8 to TRBJ1-3, with D maybe TRBD1 (5 bases). The CDR3 covers 14 residues. From germline, CDR1 is SGHTS and CDR2 YDEGEE. The ends were cut back, 0 bases at V and 4 bases at J, with 8 bases in the middle. This chain's CDR3 is CASSLVDSGNTIYF. The CDR3 coding sequence is TGTGCCAGCAGCTTGGTCGACAGCGGAAACACCATATATTTT.

The V call is TRBV28, the J call TRBJ2-6; D call uncertain. Germline V gene sequence: CDR1 MDHEN, CDR2 SYDVKM. The V end lost 3 bases, the J end lost 0 bases, and 3 bases lay between the germline ends. This CDR3 is built from 14 residues. CDR3 protein: CASSLGSGANVLTF. The CDR3 bases are TGTGCCAGCAGTTTGGGCTCTGGGGCCAACGTCCTGACTTTC.

The J gene is TRBJ1-2, the V gene TRBV6-1, with TRBD1 matching over 7 bases. The CDR3 totals 12 residues. The ends lost 7 bases at V and 4 bases at J; junction bases unmatched: 3. Germline V gene lookup returns CDR1 MNHNS and CDR2 SASEGT. The CDR3 sequence: CASKGAGYGYTF. The CDR3 DNA is TGTGCCAGCAAGGGGGCAGGCTATGGCTACACCTTC.

This chain uses TRBV28 with TRBJ1-1; tentatively, D is TRBD1 (5 bases). Germline V lookup: CDR1 MDHEN, CDR2 SYDVKM. The CDR3 covers 16 residues. V lost 8 bases to trimming and J lost 1 base, with 20 bases between them. CDR3 sequence (DNA): TGTGCCAGCCAATCAGGTACAGGACCTCAGAACACTGAAGCTTTCTTT. Its protein product is CASQSGTGPQNTEAFF.

This chain uses TRBV11-3 with TRBJ2-1, with D possibly TRBD2 on 7 matching bases. V was cut by 1 base and J by 12 bases, with 13 bases left in between. The CDR3 sequence is 13 residues long. Per the germline V gene, CDR1 is SGHNT and CDR2 is YENEEA. CDR3 loop: CASSLVVGGGQFF. The CDR3 DNA follows: TGTGCCAGCAGCTTAGTTGTGGGAGGGGGGCAGTTCTTC.

This sequence joins TRBV29-1 and TRBJ1-2; no definite D call. V was clipped by 2 bases and J by 7 bases, with 14 bases between them. CDR1 and CDR2 (germline): SQVTM, ANQGSEA. This CDR3 is built from 13 residues. CDR3 sequence: CSVERRPPGGYTF. DNA of the CDR3: TGCAGCGTTGAAAGGAGGCCGCCGGGTGGCTACACCTTC.

The chain has TRBV19 and TRBJ1-2; D remains unclear. In germline, CDR1 is LNHDA, CDR2 SQIVND (reference sequence). The length of the CDR3 is 13 residues. Deletions cut 3 bases from V and 2 bases from J, with 7 bases between. Written as DNA, the CDR3 is TGTGCCAGTAGTATTCGAGGGAACTATGGCTACACCTTC. Its protein product is CASSIRGNYGYTF.

This chain joins TRBV27 and TRBJ2-1; D gene uncertain. Between the trimmed V and J ends, which lost 4 bases and 8 bases, there was a span of 21 bases. Germline V gene lookup returns CDR1 MNHEY and CDR2 SMNVEV (reference sequence). CDR3 length: 16 amino acids. The chain's CDR3 is CASSSPLKVAEDEQFF. CDR3 coding DNA: TGTGCCAGCAGTTCCCCCTTAAAGGTCGCAGAAGATGAGCAGTTCTTC.

This clone has just a few counts. The genes are TRBV9 and TRBJ1-1, with 9 bases identical to TRBD1. The CDR3 runs to 18 residues. Germline CDR1 and CDR2: SGDLS and YYNGEE. The V segment lost 5 bases and the J segment 5 bases; nucleotides outside the gene matches: 19. CDR3 protein: CASSPPRGTGRGWTEAFF. CDR3 coding DNA: TGTGCCAGCAGTCCCCCTCGGGGGACAGGGAGGGGGTGGACTGAAGCTTTCTTT.

The J gene is TRBJ1-1, the V gene TRBV12-5; no clear D gene. Looked up from germline, CDR1 is LGHNT and CDR2 is FRNRAP. CDR3 length: 12 residues. Trimming stripped 5 bases from V and 0 bases from J, with 4 bases between. CDR3 region: CASGTMNTEAFF. For the CDR3, the DNA is TGTGCTAGTGGTACCATGAACACTGAAGCTTTCTTT.

The chain joins TRBV2 to TRBJ2-7, with 12 bases matching TRBD2. The ends lost 7 bases at V and 4 bases at J; junction bases unmatched: 8. Germline V CDR1 and CDR2: SNHLY, FYNNEI. CDR3 length: 15 residues. This chain's CDR3 is CASTLTSGGLYEQYF. As DNA, the CDR3 is TGTGCCAGCACCTTGACTAGCGGGGGCCTTTACGAGCAGTACTTC.

The rearrangement joins TRBV6-1 to TRBJ2-7; 9 positions agree with TRBD1. V lost 6 bases to trimming and J lost 7 bases; unmatched junction nucleotides: 13. CDR1 and CDR2 from the germline V gene are MNHNS and SASEGT. The CDR3 loop spans 15 amino acids. The CDR3 DNA is TGTGCCAGCAGCCGGAGCTCACAGGGGGCACAAGAGCAGTACTTC. Its translation is CASSRSSQGAQEQYF.

The gene calls are TRBV29-1 and TRBJ2-1, with 14 bases identical to TRBD2. V gave up 8 bases and J gave up 6 bases; unmatched junction bases: 6. This CDR3 spans 14 amino acids. Per the germline V gene, CDR1 is SQVTM and CDR2 is ANQGSEA. Written as DNA, the CDR3 is TGCAGCATAACGGGACTAGCGGGGGCCAATGAGCAGTTCTTC. Translating it yields CSITGLAGANEQFF.

The rearrangement joins TRBV27 to TRBJ2-1, with 8 bases lining up with TRBD1. Germline loops: CDR1 MNHEY, CDR2 SMNVEV (reference sequence). The CDR3 extends over 15 amino acids. J lost 5 bases, V lost 1 base, and 4 bases had no gene match. For the CDR3, the DNA is TGTGCCAGCAGTTTATACGACAGGGGTCACAATGAGCAGTTCTTC. It yields the protein CASSLYDRGHNEQFF.

This chain links TRBV9 with TRBJ2-1; D is possibly TRBD2 (5 bases). Germline lookup yields CDR1 SGDLS and CDR2 YYNGEE. This CDR3 contains 15 residues. With 3 bases removed from V and 0 bases from J, the gap between germline ends came to 10 bases. The CDR3 spells CASSGPSSSYNEQFF. As DNA, the CDR3 is TGTGCCAGCAGCGGTCCTAGCAGCTCCTACAATGAGCAGTTCTTC.

The chain has TRBV4-3 and TRBJ2-2, with a possible D match to TRBD1 (6 bases). V was shortened by 3 bases and J by 2 bases, with 16 bases between the two germline ends. Germline CDR1 and CDR2: LGHNA and YSLEER. This CDR3 is built from 17 residues. CDR3 nucleotide sequence: TGCGCCAGCAGCCAGGGGTATGGGACAAGTAACACCGGGGAGCTGTTTTTT. Protein: CASSQGYGTSNTGELFF.

The chain links TRBV19 to TRBJ2-1; 10 bases match TRBD2. Germline V lookup: CDR1 LNHDA, CDR2 SQIVND (reference sequence). The trim removed 3 bases at V and 0 bases at J, leaving 5 bases unmatched. CDR3 length: 17 amino acids. The CDR3: CASSIQLAGSSYNEQFF. Written as DNA, the CDR3 is TGTGCCAGTAGTATTCAACTAGCGGGAAGCTCCTACAATGAGCAGTTCTTC.

This sequence joins TRBV6-5 and TRBJ2-7; tentatively, D is TRBD1 (5 bases). V lost 6 bases and J lost 1, with 16 bases in between. The CDR3 covers 15 residues. Germline V gives CDR1 MNHEY, CDR2 SVGAGI. The CDR3 region is CASRSVGRVSYEQYF. The CDR3 DNA reads as TGTGCCAGCAGGTCGGTTGGCAGGGTTTCCTACGAGCAGTACTTC.

V and J are TRBV28 and TRBJ2-1; weak D call: TRBD1 (5 bases). The CDR3 sequence is 16 residues long. CDR1 and CDR2 from the germline V gene are MDHEN and SYDVKM. V lost 6 bases, J lost 0 bases, and 15 bases lay in between. CDR3 DNA: TGTGCCAGCAGAGGACATTCGTCGCGCTCCTACAATGAGCAGTTCTTC. It is translated as CASRGHSSRSYNEQFF.

This chain uses TRBV19 with TRBJ1-2; D possibly corresponds to TRBD1 (6 bases). The CDR3 loop spans 16 amino acids. The germline V gene encodes CDR1 LNHDA and CDR2 SQIVND (reference sequence). The V end lost 5 bases, the J end lost 7 bases, and 23 bases lay between the germline ends. The CDR3 here is CASSSGPGVFSGGYTF. As DNA, the CDR3 is TGTGCCAGTAGTTCGGGGCCAGGGGTCTTCTCAGGTGGCTACACCTTC.

V and J are TRBV6-5 and TRBJ1-6, with unresolved D. Trimming stripped 2 bases from V and 0 bases from J, with 8 bases between. This CDR3 is built from 16 residues. CDR1 is MNHEY and CDR2 is SVGAGI in the germline V gene. Written as DNA, the CDR3 is TGTGCCAGCAGTTACGGGTCCAGCTCCTATAATTCACCCCTCCACTTT. It encodes CASSYGSSSYNSPLHF.

The count of this clone is one. The J gene is TRBJ1-2, the V gene TRBV5-6; 7 bases are a match to TRBD1. Germline V lookup: CDR1 SGHDT, CDR2 YYEEEE. The CDR3 has 13 amino acids. The junction had 10 bases not matched to a gene; V was cut back by 7 bases and J by 7 bases. CDR3 residues: CASLARGGFGYTF. DNA for the CDR3: TGTGCCAGCCTCGCCAGAGGGGGCTTTGGCTACACCTTC.

The genes are TRBV7-6 and TRBJ2-7; D is unresolved. Trimming removed 5 bases from V and 0 bases from J, with 14 bases in between. This CDR3 region has 15 residues. The germline V gene has CDR1 SGHVS and CDR2 FNYEAQ. The CDR3 nucleotides read TGTGCCAGCAGCCTAGGTTCGGCACCCTCCTACGAGCAGTACTTC. Protein sequence: CASSLGSAPSYEQYF.

Only a few counts were recorded for this clone. The chain recombines TRBV5-1 with TRBJ1-1, with a weak D call TRBD1 (5 bases). Germline CDR1 SGHRS, CDR2 YFSETQ. The V and J ends lost 4 bases and 5 bases respectively, with 12 bases between them. This CDR3 has 13 residues. This chain's CDR3 is CASSQGSGTEAFF. The CDR3 DNA reads as TGCGCCAGCAGCCAGGGTTCTGGGACTGAAGCTTTCTTT.

This clone was counted once. This chain connects TRBV29-1 to TRBJ2-3; D is unresolved. Trimming removed 7 bases from V and 1 base from J, with 3 bases in between. CDR1 is SQVTM, CDR2 ANQGSEA, per germline. The CDR3 covers 10 residues. The CDR3 loop is CSARTDTQYF. The CDR3 coding sequence is TGCAGCGCCCGCACAGATACGCAGTATTTT.